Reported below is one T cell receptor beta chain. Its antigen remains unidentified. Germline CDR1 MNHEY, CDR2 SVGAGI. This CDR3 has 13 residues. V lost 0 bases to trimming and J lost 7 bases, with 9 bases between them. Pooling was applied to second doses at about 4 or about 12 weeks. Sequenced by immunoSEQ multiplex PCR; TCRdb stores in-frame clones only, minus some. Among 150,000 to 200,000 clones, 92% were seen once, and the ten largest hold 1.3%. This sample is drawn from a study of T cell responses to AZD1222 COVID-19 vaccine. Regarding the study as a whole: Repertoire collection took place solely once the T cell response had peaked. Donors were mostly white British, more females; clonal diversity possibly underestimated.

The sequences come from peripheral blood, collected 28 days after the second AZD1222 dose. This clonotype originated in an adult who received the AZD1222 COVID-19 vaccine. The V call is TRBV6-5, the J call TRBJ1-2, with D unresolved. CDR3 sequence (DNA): TGTGCCAGCAGTTACTCGAGGGTATCTGGCTACACCTTC. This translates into CASSYSRVSGYTF.